These 5 T cell receptor beta chains share one sample of origin, sequenced in a study of Graves' ophthalmopathy and Graves' hyperthyroidism. Amplifying from RNA transcripts, the study obtained TCR beta CDR3 regions. The workflow started with a first-round RT-PCR run with HTBI primers and then moved on to a second-round multiplex PCR. Via MiXCR, TCRdb re-called the multiplex PCR reads, giving one row per CDR3 protein. The sample carries a few hundred thousand distinct CDR3 sequences, about 40% recorded once. Sequenced sample: peripheral blood or thyroid tissue (not recorded which). The receptor set was obtained from an adult man with Graves' hyperthyroidism.

This clonotype was seen at least ten times. V is TRBV24-1 and J is TRBJ2-7, with D possibly matching TRBD2 (6 bases). Germline values: CDR1 KGHDR, CDR2 SFDVKD. V lost 3 bases, J lost 6 bases, and 11 bases lay in between. The CDR3 sequence is 13 residues long. CDR3: CATSDGAGSEQYF. The CDR3 coding sequence is TGTGCCACCAGTGATGGGGCGGGGAGCGAGCAGTACTTC.

This clonotype was observed many times. The genes are TRBV6-5 and TRBJ2-5; TRBD2 matches 12 bases. The CDR3 has 17 residues. From germline, CDR1 is MNHEY and CDR2 SVGAGI. V lost 0 bases, J lost 7 bases, and 9 bases stayed unmatched. The CDR3: CASSYSQRGLAGRTQYF. The CDR3 bases are TGTGCCAGCAGTTACTCCCAACGCGGACTAGCGGGACGGACCCAGTACTTC.

The gene calls are TRBV5-4 and TRBJ2-5; 9 bases are shared with TRBD2. The CDR3 extends over 17 amino acids. Germline V gene sequence: CDR1 SGHNT, CDR2 YYREEE (reference sequence). With V trimmed by 0 bases and J by 0 bases, 6 bases remained unmatched. CDR3 coding DNA: TGTGCCAGCAGCTTGGATGGGGCTAGCGGGGACCAAGAGACCCAGTACTTC. It codes for CASSLDGASGDQETQYF. Using reference TRBV5-4 and TRBJ2-5 for the parts outside the CDR3, the full variable domain is ETGVTQSPTHLIKTRGQQVTLRCSSQSGHNTVSWYQQALGQGPQFIFQYYREEENGRGNFPPRFSGLQFPNYSSELNVNALELDDSALYLCASSLDGASGDQETQYFGPGTRLLVL.

The V call is TRBV20-1, the J call TRBJ2-7; TRBD1 is a possible D gene (5 bases). V was shortened by 4 bases and J by 3 bases, with 16 bases between the two germline ends. From germline, CDR1 is DFQATT and CDR2 SNEGSKA (reference sequence). The CDR3 is 14 residues long. CDR3: CSATRQTDGYEQYF. The CDR3 bases are TGCAGTGCTACCAGACAGACGGATGGCTACGAGCAGTACTTC.

This clonotype has more than one count but fewer than ten. CDR3: CASSDGTGISNSPLHF. The CDR3, as DNA: TGTGCCAGCAGCGATGGGACAGGGATATCAAATTCACCCCTCCACTTT. The rearrangement links TRBV9 to TRBJ1-6; TRBD1 agrees at 9 bases. V lost 3 bases and J lost 7; bases outside the gene matches: 8. Per the germline V gene, CDR1 is SGDLS and CDR2 is YYNGEE. The CDR3 runs to 16 residues.